This T cell receptor beta chain was captured in a study of brain T cells in children with intractable seizures. The time point was: blood from clinic visit 5 months post-surgery; TSC patient then seizure free. Sequencing was limited to surgery cases with top T cell transcript signatures in brain tissue. The germline gives CDR1 SQVTM, CDR2 ANQGSEA. The V gene lost 6 bases and the J gene lost 2 bases, with 13 bases spanning the gap. The CDR3 spans 14 residues. Produced via immunoSEQ multiplex PCR; TCRdb's table is partial and in-frame only. The sample contains around 340,000 clones, roughly 92% of which appear only once.

The TCR originated in a boy in the first two years of life with tuberous sclerosis and intractable seizures. The rearrangement uses TRBV29-1 and TRBJ2-2; D is uncertain. Sample: peripheral blood, taken more than 4 months after surgery. Here the CDR3 DNA reads TGCAGCGTGTCGAAGCCCCCTAACACCGGGGAGCTGTTTTTT. Translation: CSVSKPPNTGELFF.